Presented here are 2 T cell receptor beta chains from one specimen sequenced in a study of OX40 agonist ivuxolimab in advanced cancers. Sequencing was performed with immunoSEQ multiplex PCR; in TCRdb, only in-frame clones are kept and a portion is missing. The sample records about 69,000 clones, 90% being singletons. Sequences were derived from CD4+ or CD8+ T cells sorted from blood, sampled in a trial of the OX40 agonist ivuxolimab. The source is an adult with an advanced solid tumor such as melanoma, head and neck, liver or kidney cancer.

The gene calls are TRBV19 and TRBJ1-1; TRBD1 aligns across 7 bases. Germline loops: CDR1 LNHDA, CDR2 SQIVND (reference sequence). This CDR3 is 15 amino acids long. Trimming removed 5 bases from V and 0 bases from J; junction bases left unmatched: 6. Written as DNA, the CDR3 is TGTGCCAGTAGTTGGGACAGACCTATGAACACTGAAGCTTTCTTT. Protein product: CASSWDRPMNTEAFF.

V and J are TRBV5-1 and TRBJ1-1, with D possibly matching TRBD1 (6 bases). The CDR3 is 14 residues long. Germline-derived CDR1 and CDR2 are SGHRS and YFSETQ. V was cut by 3 bases and J by 4 bases, with 13 bases left in between. The CDR3 loop is CASSSGGSSTEAFF. The CDR3 region has the DNA TGCGCCAGCAGCTCGGGGGGCTCTAGCACTGAAGCTTTCTTT.